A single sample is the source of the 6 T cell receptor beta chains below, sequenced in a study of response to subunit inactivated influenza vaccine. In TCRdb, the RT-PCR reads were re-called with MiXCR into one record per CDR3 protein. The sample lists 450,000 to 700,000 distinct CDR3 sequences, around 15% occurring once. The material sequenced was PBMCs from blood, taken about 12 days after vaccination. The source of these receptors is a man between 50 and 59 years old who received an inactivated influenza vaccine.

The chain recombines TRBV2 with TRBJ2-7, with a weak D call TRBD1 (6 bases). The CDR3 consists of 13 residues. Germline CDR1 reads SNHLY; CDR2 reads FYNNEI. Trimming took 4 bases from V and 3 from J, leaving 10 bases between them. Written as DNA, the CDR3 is TGTGCCAGCAGTGGCCAACAGGGCTACGAGCAGTACTTC. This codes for CASSGQQGYEQYF.

Here the CDR3 DNA reads TGCAGCGACGGACTAGCGGGTGGGGAGCAGTACTTC. It specifies CSDGLAGGEQYF. V is TRBV29-1 and J is TRBJ2-7, with 11 nucleotides matching TRBD2. Germline V gene sequence: CDR1 SQVTM, CDR2 ANQGSEA. Unmatched junction bases numbered 6, after V lost 7 bases and J lost 7 bases. The CDR3 consists of 12 residues.

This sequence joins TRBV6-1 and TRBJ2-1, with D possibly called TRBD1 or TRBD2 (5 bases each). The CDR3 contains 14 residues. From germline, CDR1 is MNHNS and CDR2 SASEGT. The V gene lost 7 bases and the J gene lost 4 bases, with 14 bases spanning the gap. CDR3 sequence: CASNPGGRYNEQFF. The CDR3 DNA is TGTGCCAGCAATCCTGGGGGACGTTACAATGAGCAGTTCTTC.

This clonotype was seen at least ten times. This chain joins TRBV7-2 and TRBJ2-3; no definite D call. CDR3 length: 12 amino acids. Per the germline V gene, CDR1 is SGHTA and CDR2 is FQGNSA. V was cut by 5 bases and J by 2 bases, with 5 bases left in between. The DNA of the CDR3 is TGTGCCAGCAGCCCAATCACAGATACGCAGTATTTT. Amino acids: CASSPITDTQYF.

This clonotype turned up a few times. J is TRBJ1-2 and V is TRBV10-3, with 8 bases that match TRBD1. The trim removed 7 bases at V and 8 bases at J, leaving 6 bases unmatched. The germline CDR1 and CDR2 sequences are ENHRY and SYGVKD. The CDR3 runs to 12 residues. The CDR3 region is CAITGQGVGYTF. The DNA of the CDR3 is TGTGCCATCACCGGACAGGGTGTCGGCTACACCTTC.

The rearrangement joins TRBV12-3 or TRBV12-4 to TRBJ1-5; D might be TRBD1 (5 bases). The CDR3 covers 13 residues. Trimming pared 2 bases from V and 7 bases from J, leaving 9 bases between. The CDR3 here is CASSLQGEQPQHF. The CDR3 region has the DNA TGTGCCAGCAGTTTACAGGGAGAGCAGCCCCAGCATTTT.